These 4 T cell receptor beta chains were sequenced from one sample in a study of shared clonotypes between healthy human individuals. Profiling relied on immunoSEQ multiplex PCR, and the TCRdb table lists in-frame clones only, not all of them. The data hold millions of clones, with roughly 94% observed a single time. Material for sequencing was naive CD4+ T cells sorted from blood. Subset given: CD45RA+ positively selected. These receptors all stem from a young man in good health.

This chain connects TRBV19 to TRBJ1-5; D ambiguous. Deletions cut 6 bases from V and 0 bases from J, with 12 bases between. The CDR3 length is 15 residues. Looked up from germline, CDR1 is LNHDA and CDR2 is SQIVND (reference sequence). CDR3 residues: CASSLRELSNQPQHF. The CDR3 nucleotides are TGTGCCAGTAGCCTCCGGGAACTTAGCAATCAGCCCCAGCATTTT.

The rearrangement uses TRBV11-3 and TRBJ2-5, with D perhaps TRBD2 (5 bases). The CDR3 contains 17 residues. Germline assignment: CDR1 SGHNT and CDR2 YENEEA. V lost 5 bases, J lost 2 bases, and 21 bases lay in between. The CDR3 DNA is TGTGCCAGCAGCCCGACCCTTTTGACTAAAACACAAGAGACCCAGTACTTC. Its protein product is CASSPTLLTKTQETQYF.

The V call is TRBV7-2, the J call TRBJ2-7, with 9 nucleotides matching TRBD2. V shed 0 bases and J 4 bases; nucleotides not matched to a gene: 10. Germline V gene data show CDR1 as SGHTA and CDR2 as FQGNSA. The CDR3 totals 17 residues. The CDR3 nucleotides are TGTGCCAGCAGCTTAGCGCTCGGGGGACTAGCACCATACGAGCAGTACTTC. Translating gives CASSLALGGLAPYEQYF.

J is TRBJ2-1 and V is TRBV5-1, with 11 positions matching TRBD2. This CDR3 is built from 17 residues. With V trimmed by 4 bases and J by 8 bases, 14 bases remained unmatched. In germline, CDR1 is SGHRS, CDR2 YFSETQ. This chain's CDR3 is CASSLVGTSGTFDEQFF. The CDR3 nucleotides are TGCGCCAGCAGCCTGGTGGGGACTAGCGGTACTTTTGATGAGCAGTTCTTC.